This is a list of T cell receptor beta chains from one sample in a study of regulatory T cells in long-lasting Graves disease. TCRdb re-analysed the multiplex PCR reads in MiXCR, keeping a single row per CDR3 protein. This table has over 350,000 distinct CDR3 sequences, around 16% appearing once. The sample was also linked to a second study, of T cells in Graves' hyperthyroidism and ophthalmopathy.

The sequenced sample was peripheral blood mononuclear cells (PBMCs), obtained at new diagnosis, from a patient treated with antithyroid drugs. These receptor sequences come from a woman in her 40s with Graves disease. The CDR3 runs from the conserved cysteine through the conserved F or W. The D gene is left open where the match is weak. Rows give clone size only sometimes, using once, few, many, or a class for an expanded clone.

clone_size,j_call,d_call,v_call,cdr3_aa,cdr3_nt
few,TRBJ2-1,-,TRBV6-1,CASSWAAGEQFF,TGTGCCAGCAGCTGGGCCGCAGGGGAGCAGTTCTTC
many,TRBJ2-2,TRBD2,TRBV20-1,CSARDFGAGDTGELFF,TGCAGTGCTAGAGATTTCGGGGCGGGGGACACCGGGGAGCTGTTTTTT
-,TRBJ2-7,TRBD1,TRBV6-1,CASSEVGGQGYEQYF,TGTGCCAGCAGTGAAGTCGGCGGACAGGGCTACGAGCAGTACTTC
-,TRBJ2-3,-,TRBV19,CASSSPHGFSATDTQYF,TGTGCCAGTAGTTCCCCTCATGGCTTTTCAGCCACAGATACGCAGTATTTT
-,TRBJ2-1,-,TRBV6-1,CASSFAPTLDNEQFF,TGTGCCAGCAGCTTCGCCCCCACCCTCGACAATGAGCAGTTCTTC
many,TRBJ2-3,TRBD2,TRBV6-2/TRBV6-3,CASSTGLAGSDTQYF,TGTGCCAGCAGTACGGGACTAGCGGGATCAGATACGCAGTATTTT
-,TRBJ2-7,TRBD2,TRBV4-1,CASSQVPGTSDGEQYF,TGCGCCAGCAGCCAAGTTCCCGGGACTAGCGATGGCGAGCAGTACTTC
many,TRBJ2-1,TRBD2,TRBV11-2,CASSRGLAVPGGEQFF,TGTGCCAGCAGCCGGGGACTAGCGGTTCCTGGGGGTGAGCAGTTCTTC
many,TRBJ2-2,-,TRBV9,CASNAGSANTGELFF,TGTGCCAGCAACGCAGGATCAGCGAACACCGGGGAGCTGTTTTTT
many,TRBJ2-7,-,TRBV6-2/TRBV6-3,CASSYGDSENYEQYF,TGTGCCAGCAGTTACGGGGACTCCGAGAACTACGAGCAGTACTTC
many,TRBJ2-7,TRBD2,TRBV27,CASSLERLAGVGEQYF,TGTGCCAGCAGTTTAGAGAGACTAGCGGGAGTGGGGGAGCAGTACTTC
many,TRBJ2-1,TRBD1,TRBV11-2,CASSLIRDRGSYNEQFF,TGTGCCAGCAGCCTTATACGGGACAGGGGTTCCTACAATGAGCAGTTCTTC
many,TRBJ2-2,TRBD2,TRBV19,CASSTLTSGITNTGELFF,TGTGCCAGTAGTACACTGACTAGCGGGATCACGAACACCGGGGAGCTGTTTTTT
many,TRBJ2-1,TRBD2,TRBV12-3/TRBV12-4,CASSLGLAGGLKFSFYNEQFF,TGTGCCAGCAGTTTAGGACTAGCGGGCGGCCTTAAGTTTTCGTTTTACAATGAGCAGTTCTTC
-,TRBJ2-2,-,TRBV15,CATSRPPGASVAGELFF,TGTGCCACCAGCAGACCCCCTGGGGCTAGCGTCGCCGGGGAGCTGTTTTTT
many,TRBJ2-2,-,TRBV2,CASSPVGENTGELFF,TGTGCCAGCAGCCCGGTGGGCGAAAACACCGGGGAGCTGTTTTTT
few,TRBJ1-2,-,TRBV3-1,CASSSVTRRYGHTF,TGTGCCAGCAGTTCCGTAACTCGTCGCTATGGCCACACCTTC
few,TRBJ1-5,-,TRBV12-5,CASGLGGGGGQPQHF,TGTGCTAGTGGTTTGGGGGGGGGGGGCGGACAGCCCCAGCATTTT
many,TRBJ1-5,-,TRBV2,CASRNSADYNQPQHF,TGTGCCAGCCGAAATAGTGCAGACTACAATCAGCCCCAGCATTTT
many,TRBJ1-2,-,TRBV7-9,CASSIGVRGKGNGYTF,TGTGCCAGCAGCATCGGTGTTCGGGGCAAAGGAAATGGCTACACCTTC
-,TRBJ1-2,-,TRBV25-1,CASSDPKTGNYGYTF,TGTGCCAGCAGTGACCCCAAGACAGGCAACTATGGCTACACCTTC
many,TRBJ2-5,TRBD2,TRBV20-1,CSARGSSGSQETQYF,TGCAGTGCTAGAGGTTCGAGCGGGAGTCAAGAGACCCAGTACTTC
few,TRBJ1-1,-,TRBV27,CASSLFRGQENTEAFF,TGTGCCAGCAGTCTCTTCCGGGGCCAGGAGAACACTGAAGCTTTCTTT
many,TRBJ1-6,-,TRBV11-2,CASSLAVVNSPLHF,TGTGCCAGCAGCTTAGCGGTGGTGAATTCACCCCTCCACTTT
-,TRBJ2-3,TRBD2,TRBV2,CASSELVAGISTDTQYF,TGTGCCAGCAGTGAACTGGTAGCGGGAATCTCCACAGATACGCAGTATTTT
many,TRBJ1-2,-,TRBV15,CATSRDGGGRGYTF,TGTGCCACCAGCAGAGATGGAGGGGGAAGGGGCTACACCTTC
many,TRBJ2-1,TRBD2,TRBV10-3,CAISTGLEMNEQFF,TGTGCCATCAGCACGGGACTAGAAATGAATGAGCAGTTCTTC
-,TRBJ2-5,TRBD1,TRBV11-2,CASSSGQGAETQYF,TGTGCCAGCAGTTCCGGACAGGGCGCCGAGACCCAGTACTTC
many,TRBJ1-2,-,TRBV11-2,CASSVGGGYTF,TGTGCCAGCAGCGTCGGGGGTGGCTACACCTTC
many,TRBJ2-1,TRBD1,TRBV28,CASRRTGYYNEQFF,TGTGCCAGCAGGCGGACAGGGTACTACAATGAGCAGTTCTTC
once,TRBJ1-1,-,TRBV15,CATSRITNTEAFF,TGTGCCACCAGCAGAATCACGAACACTGAAGCTTTCTTT
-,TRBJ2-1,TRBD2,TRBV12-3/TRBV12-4,CASSSAGGYNEQFF,TGTGCCAGCAGTTCTGCGGGAGGGTACAATGAGCAGTTCTTC
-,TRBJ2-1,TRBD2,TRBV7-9,CASSLASGRSREQFF,TGTGCCAGCAGCTTAGCTAGCGGGAGGTCGCGGGAGCAGTTCTTC
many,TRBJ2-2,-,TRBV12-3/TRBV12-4,CASSLAGALAGELFF,TGTGCCAGCAGTTTAGCAGGGGCTTTGGCCGGGGAGCTGTTTTTT
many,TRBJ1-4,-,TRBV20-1,CSARVQGSNEKLFF,TGCAGTGCTAGAGTGCAGGGGTCTAATGAAAAACTGTTTTTT
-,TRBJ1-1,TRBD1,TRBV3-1,CASRTGGAQAFF,TGTGCCAGCCGGACAGGGGGCGCACAAGCTTTCTTT
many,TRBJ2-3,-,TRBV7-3,CASSFQDTDTQYF,TGTGCCAGCAGCTTCCAAGACACAGATACGCAGTATTTT
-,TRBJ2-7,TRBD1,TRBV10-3,CAISEPTKGQGSYEQYF,TGTGCCATCAGTGAGCCGACTAAGGGACAGGGCTCCTACGAGCAGTACTTC
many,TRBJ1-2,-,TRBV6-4,CASSDTPQAFNYGYTF,TGTGCCAGCAGTGACACGCCACAGGCCTTTAACTATGGCTACACCTTC
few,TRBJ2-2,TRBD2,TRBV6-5,CASSSQGLAGAGELFF,TGTGCCAGCAGTTCCCAAGGACTAGCGGGAGCCGGGGAGCTGTTTTTT
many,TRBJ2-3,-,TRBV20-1,CSAWSGDTQYF,TGCAGTGCTTGGTCGGGTGATACGCAGTATTTT
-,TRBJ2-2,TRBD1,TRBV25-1,CATTGAIGELFF,TGTGCCACCACAGGGGCGATCGGGGAGCTGTTTTTT
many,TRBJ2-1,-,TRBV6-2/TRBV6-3,CASSPQDNNEQFF,TGTGCCAGCAGCCCACAGGACAACAATGAGCAGTTCTTC
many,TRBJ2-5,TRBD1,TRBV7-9,CATLSDRGDETQYF,TGTGCCACCCTCTCCGACAGGGGTGATGAGACCCAGTACTTC
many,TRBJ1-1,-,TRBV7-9,CASSWGAANTEAFF,TGTGCCAGCAGCTGGGGGGCGGCTAACACTGAAGCTTTCTTT
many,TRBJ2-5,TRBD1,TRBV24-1,CATSDPGVRRGNQETQYF,TGTGCCACCAGTGATCCAGGCGTTCGCAGGGGGAACCAAGAGACCCAGTACTTC
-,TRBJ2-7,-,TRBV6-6,CASSYSRDRPGEQYF,TGTGCCAGCAGTTACTCGAGGGACCGCCCAGGAGAGCAGTACTTC
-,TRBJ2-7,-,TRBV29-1,CSGLTNYEQYF,TGCAGCGGGCTAACCAACTACGAGCAGTACTTC
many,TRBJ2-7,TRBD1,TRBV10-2,CASSDFMGQGSPYEQYF,TGCGCCAGCAGTGATTTTATGGGACAGGGGAGTCCCTACGAGCAGTACTTC
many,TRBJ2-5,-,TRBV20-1,CSARSEGSQTQYF,TGCAGTGCTAGATCCGAGGGGTCTCAGACCCAGTACTTC
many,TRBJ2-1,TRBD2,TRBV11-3,CASSPLTSGLMNEQFF,TGTGCCAGCAGCCCCCTAACTAGCGGTCTTATGAATGAGCAGTTCTTC
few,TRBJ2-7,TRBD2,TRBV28,CASSLYASGRSYEQYF,TGTGCCAGCAGTTTATATGCTAGCGGGAGGTCCTACGAGCAGTACTTC
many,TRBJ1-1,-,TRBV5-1,CASSPQGNTEAFF,TGCGCCAGCAGCCCACAGGGAAACACTGAAGCTTTCTTT
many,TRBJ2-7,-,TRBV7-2,CASSLGLNPYYEQYF,TGTGCCAGCAGCTTAGGACTTAACCCCTACTACGAGCAGTACTTC